The TCR beta chain described here comes from a study of T cells in Graves' hyperthyroidism and ophthalmopathy. CDR1 and CDR2 (germline): SGHVS, FQNEAQ. The CDR3 is 14 residues long. Trimming left V 6 bases short and J 2 bases short, with 11 bases between. There were TCR beta CDR3 regions amplified from RNA transcripts. Carried out on the TCR CDR3, a first-round RT-PCR used the HTBI primer set. TCRdb recomputed calls from the multiplex PCR reads with MiXCR, one row per CDR3 protein. Found here are 600,000 to 650,000 distinct CDR3 sequences, about 16% of them singletons; the top ten hold approximately 3.8%. Whole-study results and caveats: Blood also contained most expanded thyroid clonotypes above 0.001.

On this clonotype itself: Its antigen is as yet unknown.

V usage is TRBV7-8 and J usage is TRBJ2-1; D unresolved. This TCR was sampled from a woman between 25 and 40 years old with Graves' hyperthyroidism. Material: blood. The CDR3 spells CASRGKAPYNEQFF. In DNA, the CDR3 is TGTGCCAGCAGAGGGAAGGCGCCCTACAATGAGCAGTTCTTC. The entire variable domain, with the rest obtained from reference TRBV7-8 and TRBJ2-1, is as follows: GAGVSQSPRYKVAKRGQDVALRCDPISGHVSLFWYQQALGQGPEFLTYFQNEAQLDKSGLPSDRFFAERPEGSVSTLKIQRTQQEDSAVYLCASRGKAPYNEQFFGPGTRLTVL.